The sample holds many counts of the clone carrying this T cell receptor (beta chain). Looked up from germline, CDR1 is ENHRY and CDR2 is SYGVKD. The CDR3 totals 11 residues. V was pared by 0 bases and J by 7 bases, with 1 base between. This entry is derived from a study of blood T cells in healthy people across ages. The second PCR ran roughly 7 to 11 cycles with a sample-barcoded 5' primer and J-beta primers. One entry per CDR3 protein results from TCRdb running MiXCR on the 5' RACE reads. The data contain 800,000 to 1,000,000 distinct CDR3 sequences, around 48% of them seen just once; the ten biggest clones take up around 15%.

V and J are TRBV10-3 and TRBJ2-1; D is unresolved. This TCR came from a man under 40 in good health. Sequencing was performed on blood. CDR3 sequence (DNA): TGTGCCATCAGTGAGTCGAATGAGCAGTTCTTC. This sequence encodes CAISESNEQFF.